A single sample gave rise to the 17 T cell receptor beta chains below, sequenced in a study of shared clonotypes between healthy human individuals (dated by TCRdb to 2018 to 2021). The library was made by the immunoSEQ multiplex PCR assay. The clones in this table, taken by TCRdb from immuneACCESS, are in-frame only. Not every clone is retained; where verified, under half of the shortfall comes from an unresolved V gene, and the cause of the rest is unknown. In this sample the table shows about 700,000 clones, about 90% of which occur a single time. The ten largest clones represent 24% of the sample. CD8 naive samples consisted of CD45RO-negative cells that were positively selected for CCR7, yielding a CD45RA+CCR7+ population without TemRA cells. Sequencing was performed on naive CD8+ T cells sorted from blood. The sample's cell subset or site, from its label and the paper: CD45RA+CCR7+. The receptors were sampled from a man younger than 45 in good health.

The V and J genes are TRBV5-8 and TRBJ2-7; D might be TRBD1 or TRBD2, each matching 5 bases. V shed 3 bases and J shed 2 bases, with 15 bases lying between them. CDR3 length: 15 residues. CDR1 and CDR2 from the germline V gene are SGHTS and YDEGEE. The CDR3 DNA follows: TGTGCCAGCAGCTCCCGGACGGGACCAACCTACGAGCAGTACTTC. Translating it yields CASSSRTGPTYEQYF.

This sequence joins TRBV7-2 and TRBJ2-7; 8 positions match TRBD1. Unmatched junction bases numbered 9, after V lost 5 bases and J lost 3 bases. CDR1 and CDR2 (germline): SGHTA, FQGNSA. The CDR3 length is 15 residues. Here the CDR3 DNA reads TGTGCCAGCAGCCTTTCCCGGGACAGGTTCTACGAGCAGTACTTC. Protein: CASSLSRDRFYEQYF.

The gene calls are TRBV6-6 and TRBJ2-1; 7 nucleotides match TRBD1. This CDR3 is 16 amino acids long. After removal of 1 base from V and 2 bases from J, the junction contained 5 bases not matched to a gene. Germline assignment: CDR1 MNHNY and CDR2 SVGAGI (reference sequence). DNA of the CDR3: TGTGCCAGCAGTTACTACAGGGGATCCCCCTACAATGAGCAGTTCTTC. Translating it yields CASSYYRGSPYNEQFF.

The CDR3 sequence: CSVVSRGRISGAFF. In nucleotides, the CDR3 is TGCAGCGTTGTTTCTCGGGGCCGGATTTCAGGAGCTTTCTTT. This chain connects TRBV29-1 to TRBJ1-1, with D possibly matching TRBD1 (5 bases). V was clipped by 4 bases and J by 10 bases, with 22 bases between them. CDR3 length: 14 residues. Germline CDR1 SQVTM, CDR2 ANQGSEA.

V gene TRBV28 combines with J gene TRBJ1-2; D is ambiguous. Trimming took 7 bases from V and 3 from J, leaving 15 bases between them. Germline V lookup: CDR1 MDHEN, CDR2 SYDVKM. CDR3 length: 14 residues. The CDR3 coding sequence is TGTGCCAGCACGTCGCCGGGCACTGACTATGGCTACACCTTC. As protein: CASTSPGTDYGYTF.

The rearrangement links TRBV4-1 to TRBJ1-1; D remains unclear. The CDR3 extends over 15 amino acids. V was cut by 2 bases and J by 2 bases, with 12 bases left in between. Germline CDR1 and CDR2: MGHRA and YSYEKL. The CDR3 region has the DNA TGCGCCAGCAGCCAACCAGGAGATCAAAACACTGAAGCTTTCTTT. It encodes CASSQPGDQNTEAFF.

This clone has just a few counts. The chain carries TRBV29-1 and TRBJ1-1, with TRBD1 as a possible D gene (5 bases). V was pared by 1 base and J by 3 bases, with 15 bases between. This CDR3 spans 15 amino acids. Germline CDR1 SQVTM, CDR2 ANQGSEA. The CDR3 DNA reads TGCAGCGTTGAAGGTGGGAAACTGGGGGACACTGAAGCTTTCTTT. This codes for CSVEGGKLGDTEAFF.

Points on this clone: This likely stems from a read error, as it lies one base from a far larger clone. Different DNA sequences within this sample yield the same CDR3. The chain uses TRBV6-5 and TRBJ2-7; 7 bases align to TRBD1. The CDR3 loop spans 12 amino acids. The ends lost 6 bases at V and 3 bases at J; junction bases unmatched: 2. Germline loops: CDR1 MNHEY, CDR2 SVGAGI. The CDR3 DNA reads TGTGCCAGCAGGGGGACAGACTACGAGCAGTACTTC. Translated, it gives CASRGTDYEQYF.

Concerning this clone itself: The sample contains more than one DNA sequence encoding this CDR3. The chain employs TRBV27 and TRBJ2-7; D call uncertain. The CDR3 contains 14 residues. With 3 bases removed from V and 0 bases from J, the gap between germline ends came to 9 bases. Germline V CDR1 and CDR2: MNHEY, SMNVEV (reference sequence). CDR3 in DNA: TGTGCCAGCAGTTTTTTAGGATCCTCCTACGAGCAGTACTTC. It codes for CASSFLGSSYEQYF.

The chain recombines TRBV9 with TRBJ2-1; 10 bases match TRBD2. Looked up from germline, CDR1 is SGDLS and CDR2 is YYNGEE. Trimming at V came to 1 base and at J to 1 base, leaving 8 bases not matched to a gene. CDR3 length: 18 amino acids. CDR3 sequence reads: CASSVRLAGVRSYNEQFF. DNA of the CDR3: TGTGCCAGCAGCGTAAGGCTAGCGGGAGTAAGGTCCTACAATGAGCAGTTCTTC.

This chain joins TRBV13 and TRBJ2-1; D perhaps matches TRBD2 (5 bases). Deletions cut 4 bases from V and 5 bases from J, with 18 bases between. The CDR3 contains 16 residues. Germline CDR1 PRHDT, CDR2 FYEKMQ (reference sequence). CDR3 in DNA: TGTGCCAGCAGCTCGCGTAAGCTAGCAGACAACAATGAGCAGTTCTTC. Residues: CASSSRKLADNNEQFF. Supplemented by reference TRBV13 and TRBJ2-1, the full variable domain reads AAGVIQSPRHLIKEKRETATLKCYPIPRHDTVYWYQQGPGQDPQFLISFYEKMQSDKGSIPDRFSAQQFSDYHSELNMSSLELGDSALYFCASSSRKLADNNEQFFGPGTRLTVL.

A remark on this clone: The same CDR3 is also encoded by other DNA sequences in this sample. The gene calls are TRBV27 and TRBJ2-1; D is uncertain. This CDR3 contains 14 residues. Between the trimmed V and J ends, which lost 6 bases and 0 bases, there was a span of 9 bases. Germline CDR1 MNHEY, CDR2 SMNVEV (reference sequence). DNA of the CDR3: TGTGCCAGCAGCTTGGAGAGCTCCTACAATGAGCAGTTCTTC. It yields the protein CASSLESSYNEQFF.

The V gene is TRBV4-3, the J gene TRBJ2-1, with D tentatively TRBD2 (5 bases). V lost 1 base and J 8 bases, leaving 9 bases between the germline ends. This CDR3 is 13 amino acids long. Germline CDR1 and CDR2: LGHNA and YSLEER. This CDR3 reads CASSQGGAYEQFF. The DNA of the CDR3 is TGCGCCAGCAGCCAAGGGGGAGCGTATGAGCAGTTCTTC.

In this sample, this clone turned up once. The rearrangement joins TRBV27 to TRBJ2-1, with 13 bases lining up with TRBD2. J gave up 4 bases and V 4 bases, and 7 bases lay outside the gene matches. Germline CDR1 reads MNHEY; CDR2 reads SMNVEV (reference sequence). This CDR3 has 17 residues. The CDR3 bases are TGTGCCAGCAGTTCCCGAACTAGCGGGAGGGAATACAATGAGCAGTTCTTC. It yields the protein CASSSRTSGREYNEQFF.

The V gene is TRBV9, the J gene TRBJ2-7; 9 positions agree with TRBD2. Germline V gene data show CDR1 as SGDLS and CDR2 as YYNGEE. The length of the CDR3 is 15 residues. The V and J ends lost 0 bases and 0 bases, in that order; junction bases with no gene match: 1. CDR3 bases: TGTGCCAGCAGCGTAGGAGCGGGAGGCTCCTACGAGCAGTACTTC. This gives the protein CASSVGAGGSYEQYF.

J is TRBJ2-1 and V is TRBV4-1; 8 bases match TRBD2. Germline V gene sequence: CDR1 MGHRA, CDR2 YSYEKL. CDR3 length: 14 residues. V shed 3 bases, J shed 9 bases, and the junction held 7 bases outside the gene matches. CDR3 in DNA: TGCGCCAGCAGCCAGACGGCGGGAGGAGTTGAGCAGTTCTTC. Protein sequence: CASSQTAGGVEQFF.

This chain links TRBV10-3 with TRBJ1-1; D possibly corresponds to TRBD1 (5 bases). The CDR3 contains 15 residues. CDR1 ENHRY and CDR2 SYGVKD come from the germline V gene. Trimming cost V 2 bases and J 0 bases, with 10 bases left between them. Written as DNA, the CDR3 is TGTGCCATCAGTGAGAAGGGGCGGATGAACACTGAAGCTTTCTTT. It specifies CAISEKGRMNTEAFF.